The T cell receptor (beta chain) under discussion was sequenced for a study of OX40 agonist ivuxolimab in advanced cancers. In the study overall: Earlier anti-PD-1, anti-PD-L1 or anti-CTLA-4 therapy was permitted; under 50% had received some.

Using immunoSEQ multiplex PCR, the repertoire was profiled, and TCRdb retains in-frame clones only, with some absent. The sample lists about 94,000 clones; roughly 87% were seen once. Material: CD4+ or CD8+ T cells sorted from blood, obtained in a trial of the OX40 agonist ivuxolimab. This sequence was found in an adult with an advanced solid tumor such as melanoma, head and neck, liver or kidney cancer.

CDR3 residues: CASGDREESWNTGELFF. The CDR3 DNA sequence: TGCGCCAGTGGGGACAGGGAGGAAAGTTGGAACACCGGGGAGCTGTTTTTT. This chain joins TRBV10-1 and TRBJ2-2, with TRBD1 matching 9 bases. The V gene's germline CDR1 is WNHNN and CDR2 SYGVQD (reference sequence). CDR3 length: 17 residues. V dropped 9 bases and J dropped 1; count of bases not matched to a gene: 12.